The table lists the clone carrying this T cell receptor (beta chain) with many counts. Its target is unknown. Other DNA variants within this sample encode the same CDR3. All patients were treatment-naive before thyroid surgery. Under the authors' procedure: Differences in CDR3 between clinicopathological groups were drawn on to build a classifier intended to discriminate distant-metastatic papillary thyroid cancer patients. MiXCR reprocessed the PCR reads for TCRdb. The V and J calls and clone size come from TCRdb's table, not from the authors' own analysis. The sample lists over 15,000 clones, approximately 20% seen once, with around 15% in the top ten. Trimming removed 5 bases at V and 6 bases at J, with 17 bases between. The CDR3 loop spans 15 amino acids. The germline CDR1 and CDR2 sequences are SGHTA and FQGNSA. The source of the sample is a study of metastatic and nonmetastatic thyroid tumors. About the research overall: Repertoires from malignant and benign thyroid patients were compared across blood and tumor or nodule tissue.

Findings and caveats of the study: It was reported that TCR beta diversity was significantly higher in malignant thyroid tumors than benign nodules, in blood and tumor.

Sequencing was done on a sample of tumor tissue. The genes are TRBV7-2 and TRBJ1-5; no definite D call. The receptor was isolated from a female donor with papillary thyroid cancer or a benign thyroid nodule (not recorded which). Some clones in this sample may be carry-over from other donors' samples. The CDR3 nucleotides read TGTGCCAGCAGCCCGAGTGGGAACAAGGGTCAGCCCCAGCATTTT. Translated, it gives CASSPSGNKGQPQHF.